Shown below are 17 T cell receptor beta chains from a single sample sequenced in a study of early T cells in non-severe SARS-CoV-2 infection. TCRdb used MiXCR to reprocess the 5' RACE reads, holding one entry per CDR3 protein. The sample contains around 83,000 distinct CDR3 sequences, around 12% of which appear only once. The sample consisted of whole blood, taken at baseline. The receptors derive from an adult who was a healthcare worker with PCR-confirmed SARS-CoV-2 infection or an uninfected control (not recorded which).

This chain links TRBV30 with TRBJ1-4, with 8 bases lining up with TRBD1. The CDR3 length is 14 residues. The germline CDR1 and CDR2 sequences are GTSNPN and SVGIG (reference sequence). V shed 0 bases and J 7 bases; nucleotides not matched to a gene: 4. CDR3 DNA sequence: TGTGCCTGGAGTGTATCCGGACAGGGTGAAAAACTGTTTTTT. It translates to CAWSVSGQGEKLFF. The entire variable domain, with the rest obtained from reference TRBV30 and TRBJ1-4, is as follows: SQTIHQWPATLVQPVGSPLSLECTVEGTSNPNLYWYRQAAGRGLQLLFYSVGIGQISSEVPQNLSASRPQDRQFILSSKKLLLSDSGFYLCAWSVSGQGEKLFFGSGTQLSVL.

This clonotype showed up many times. V and J are TRBV7-9 and TRBJ2-7; a weak D match, TRBD2 (7 bases). Deletions cut 3 bases from V and 7 bases from J, with 13 bases between. Germline CDR1 reads SEHNR; CDR2 reads FQNEAQ (reference sequence). This CDR3 spans 13 amino acids. CDR3: CASSFTGRGEQYF. DNA of the CDR3: TGTGCCAGCAGCTTTACAGGGCGGGGGGAGCAGTACTTC.

The table lists this clonotype with a few counts. The genes are TRBV29-1 and TRBJ2-2, with D possibly TRBD2 on 5 matching bases. The CDR3 has 13 amino acids. Trimming took 5 bases from V and 2 from J, leaving 9 bases between them. Germline lookup yields CDR1 SQVTM and CDR2 ANQGSEA. This CDR3 reads CSVRPGNTGELFF. The CDR3 region has the DNA TGCAGCGTTCGCCCGGGAAACACCGGGGAGCTGTTTTTT.

The chain combines TRBV21-1 with TRBJ2-7; the table names TRBD2, a call not compared with the DNA. TRBV21-1 is deemed a pseudogene. The CDR3 contains 15 residues. This CDR3 is CASSNPFAASYEQYF. The CDR3 DNA reads TGTGCCAGCAGCAACCCATTCGCAGCTAGCTACGAGCAGTACTTC.

This clonotype showed up just a few times. The rearrangement links TRBV10-3 to TRBJ2-1, with D maybe TRBD1 (5 bases). With 0 bases removed from V and 8 bases from J, the gap between germline ends came to 8 bases. This CDR3 is 13 amino acids long. The germline CDR1 and CDR2 sequences are ENHRY and SYGVKD. In nucleotides, the CDR3 is TGTGCCATCAGTGAGTCAGGGGCTCATGAGCAGTTCTTC. It codes for CAISESGAHEQFF.

This clonotype occurred a few times. The chain's CDR3 is CASSLPGLAQGVAGELFF. The CDR3 DNA reads TGTGCCAGCAGTTTGCCGGGTCTTGCGCAGGGTGTTGCCGGGGAGCTGTTTTTT. The rearrangement joins TRBV28 to TRBJ2-2; weak D call: TRBD1 (5 bases). This CDR3 has 18 amino acids. Germline-derived CDR1 and CDR2 are MDHEN and SYDVKM. Trimming took off 3 bases at V and 6 bases at J, with 23 bases between the two ends.

This clonotype was picked up one time. The chain joins TRBV7-9 to TRBJ1-1; 7 bases map to TRBD1. Germline CDR1 is SEHNR and CDR2 is FQNEAQ (reference sequence). The CDR3 contains 15 residues. V was clipped by 7 bases and J by 0 bases; unmatched bases: 8. In nucleotides, the CDR3 is TGTGCCAGCACCCCGGACAGGCCCTTGAACACTGAAGCTTTCTTT. It codes for CASTPDRPLNTEAFF.

This clonotype was counted ten times or more. A junction boundary mismatches the germline segment, possibly from a read error. The chain couples TRBV11-2 to TRBJ2-7; TRBD2 might be the D (6 bases). In germline, CDR1 is SGHAT, CDR2 FQNNGV. The CDR3 consists of 11 residues. As DNA, the CDR3 is TGTGCCAGCAGCCAAGGCACCATGGGGGGATTC. Translated: CASSQGTMGGF.

In its sample, this clonotype was seen a few times. The chain combines TRBV5-4 with TRBJ2-1; D gene ambiguous. The length of the CDR3 is 16 residues. Germline V lookup: CDR1 SGHNT, CDR2 YYREEE (reference sequence). The V end was cut by 3 bases, the J end by 0 bases, with 13 bases between. The CDR3 region is CASSSPSRGSYNEQFF. The DNA of the CDR3 is TGTGCCAGCAGCTCCCCCTCGCGTGGCTCCTACAATGAGCAGTTCTTC.

Many counts were recorded for this clonotype. The genes are TRBV12-3 or TRBV12-4 and TRBJ1-2, with a tentative D call TRBD1 (6 bases). Trimming left V 4 bases short and J 2 bases short, with 11 bases between. The CDR3 extends over 14 amino acids. The CDR3 DNA reads as TGTGCCAGCAGTTCCCTGGGGGCAAACTATGGCTACACCTTC. Amino acid sequence: CASSSLGANYGYTF.

The V call is TRBV5-1, the J call TRBJ2-2, with 7 bases fitting TRBD2. V lost 5 bases and J lost 7; bases outside the gene matches: 11. The germline gives CDR1 SGHRS, CDR2 YFSETQ. The length of the CDR3 is 15 residues. The CDR3 loop reads CASRLAGEAVGELFF. The CDR3 region has the DNA TGCGCCAGCAGGCTGGCGGGAGAAGCAGTCGGGGAGCTGTTTTTT.

V usage is TRBV10-2 and J usage is TRBJ2-1; 11 nucleotides agree with TRBD2. The length of the CDR3 is 16 residues. Germline V CDR1 and CDR2: WSHSY, SAAADI. V lost 4 bases to trimming and J lost 4 bases; unmatched junction nucleotides: 6. CDR3 sequence: CASSGPGLAVYNEQFF. The DNA for the CDR3 is TGCGCCAGCAGTGGGCCGGGACTAGCGGTTTACAATGAGCAGTTCTTC.

The chain links TRBV27 to TRBJ1-1, with a possible D match to TRBD1 (6 bases). The CDR3 is 15 residues long. V lost 6 bases and J lost 5, with 19 bases in between. Germline V gene data show CDR1 as MNHEY and CDR2 as SMNVEV (reference sequence). For the CDR3, the DNA is TGTGCCAGCAGAGCAAGTACAGGGACCCTAACTGAAGCTTTCTTT. Protein product: CASRASTGTLTEAFF.

The J gene is TRBJ2-7, the V gene TRBV3-1; 9 nucleotides match TRBD1. V trimming: 5 bases; J trimming: 0 bases; junction bases outside the gene matches: 2. The CDR3 runs to 14 residues. Germline CDR1 reads LGHDT; CDR2 reads YNNKEL (reference sequence). CDR3 sequence reads: CASSWGQGSYEQYF. CDR3 nucleotides: TGTGCCAGCAGCTGGGGACAGGGCTCCTACGAGCAGTACTTC.

Remarks on this clonotype: A much larger clonotype is one base distant, so this may be a read error. This chain connects TRBV7-9 to TRBJ2-1, with no clear D. CDR1 is SEHNR, CDR2 FQNEAQ, per germline (reference sequence). This CDR3 has 13 residues. V lost 1 base and J lost 8, with 9 bases in between. CDR3 loop: CASSLVVDYEQFF. The CDR3 DNA reads TGTGCCAGCAGCTTAGTGGTCGACTATGAGCAGTTCTTC.

The rearrangement links TRBV12-3 or TRBV12-4 to TRBJ1-6, with D possibly matching TRBD1 (6 bases). V was shortened by 6 bases and J by 8 bases, with 14 bases between the two germline ends. The length of the CDR3 is 14 residues. This chain's CDR3 is CASSPYRADSPLHF. In DNA form, the CDR3 reads TGTGCCAGCAGCCCTTACAGGGCAGATTCACCCCTCCACTTT.

This clonotype was seen ten or more times. V and J are TRBV5-5 and TRBJ2-5, with unresolved D. CDR3 length: 15 residues. Germline CDR1 SGHKS, CDR2 YYEKEE (reference sequence). V was pared by 4 bases and J by 4 bases, with 17 bases between. CDR3 sequence: CASSTTLQGLETQYF. CDR3 nucleotide sequence: TGTGCCAGCAGCACCACGCTTCAAGGGCTAGAGACCCAGTACTTC.